The 5 T cell receptor beta chains presented below share a single source sample, sequenced in a study of blood T cells in healthy people across ages. Combining a sample-barcoded 5' primer with a J-beta primer mix, a second PCR ran for about 7 to 11 cycles. TCRdb used MiXCR to reprocess the 5' RACE reads, holding one entry per CDR3 protein. The data contain fewer than 650,000 distinct CDR3 sequences, roughly a quarter of them singletons. The same data also went into a second study, on T cells of mothers and their children.

The source material was blood. The receptors originated from a boy aged 2 to 10 in good health.

Notes on this clonotype: The junction departs from germline at one end; a sequencing error may be responsible. The chain uses TRBV30 and TRBJ1-4; TRBD1 matches at 9 bases. The V gene's germline CDR1 is GTSNPN and CDR2 SVGIG (reference sequence). CDR3 length: 15 amino acids. This CDR3 reads CAWSPEGTGYEELVF. The CDR3 bases are TGTGCCTGGAGTCCGGAAGGGACAGGGTATGAAGAACTGGTTTTT. The whole variable domain, remainder taken from reference TRBV30 and TRBJ1-4, is SQTIHQWPATLVQPVGSPLSLECTVEGTSNPNLYWYRQAAGRGLQLLFYSVGIGQISSEVPQNLSASRPQDRQFILSSKKLLLSDSGFYLCAWSPEGTGYEELVFGSGTQLSVL.

Only a few counts were recorded for this clonotype. The rearrangement links TRBV21-1 to TRBJ2-5; the DNA was not used to check the table's D call, TRBD1. TRBV21-1 is a documented pseudogene. CDR3 length: 15 residues. CDR3 sequence (DNA): TGTGCCAGCAGCTCCCGGTATGGGGCGGGAGAGACCCAGTACTTC. As protein: CASSSRYGAGETQYF.

The sample holds a few counts of this clonotype. The rearrangement joins TRBV6-5 to TRBJ1-2, with 7 positions matching TRBD1. V lost 5 bases and J lost 8; bases outside the gene matches: 8. The germline CDR1 and CDR2 sequences are MNHEY and SVGAGI. This CDR3 contains 13 residues. The CDR3: CASSTTGAGGYTF. The CDR3 DNA is TGTGCCAGCAGTACTACAGGGGCGGGGGGCTACACCTTC.

J is TRBJ2-7 and V is TRBV20-1, with 11 positions matching TRBD1. The CDR3 extends over 15 amino acids. V lost 3 bases, J lost 1 base, and 5 bases stayed unmatched. CDR1 is DFQATT, CDR2 SNEGSKA, per germline (reference sequence). The CDR3 is CSASGDRGNSYEQYF. The DNA of the CDR3 is TGCAGTGCTAGCGGGGACAGGGGGAATTCCTACGAGCAGTACTTC.

This chain links TRBV4-3 with TRBJ2-4, with D perhaps TRBD1 or TRBD2 (6 bases each). The CDR3 has 18 amino acids. Germline CDR1 is LGHNA and CDR2 is YSLEER. V dropped 3 bases and J dropped 0 bases, with 18 bases sitting between them. The CDR3 DNA is TGCGCCAGCAGCCAGGTGACGGACGGGGGCATAGCCAAAAACATTCAGTACTTC. Amino acids: CASSQVTDGGIAKNIQYF.